Listed here are 7 T cell receptor beta chains from one sample, sequenced in a study of blood T cell repertoires in COVID-19. Sequencing used immunoSEQ multiplex PCR; TCRdb keeps in-frame clones, though not all of them. The sample includes 130,000 to 150,000 clones, approximately 87% of them seen just once. The specimen sequenced was peripheral blood. The receptors come from a man aged 80 or over with acute or convalescent COVID-19.

The J gene is TRBJ1-2, the V gene TRBV6-6; tentatively, D is TRBD1 (6 bases). Germline CDR1 reads MNHNY; CDR2 reads SVGAGI (reference sequence). The CDR3 contains 13 residues. Between the trimmed V and J ends, which lost 7 bases and 13 bases, there was a span of 22 bases. The CDR3 here is CASTPDSPRRCTF. The CDR3 DNA sequence: TGTGCCAGCACCCCGGACAGCCCTAGGAGATGCACCTTC.

The chain links TRBV10-3 to TRBJ1-1; 8 bases match TRBD1. This CDR3 has 15 residues. Germline V CDR1 and CDR2: ENHRY, SYGVKD. J gave up 1 base and V 3 bases, and 4 bases lay outside the gene matches. CDR3 in amino acids: CAISEIGQGNTEAFF. The DNA for the CDR3 is TGTGCCATCAGTGAAATAGGACAGGGGAACACTGAAGCTTTCTTT.

The V call is TRBV5-1, the J call TRBJ2-5; 9 bases line up with TRBD1. The CDR3 is made up of 16 amino acids. The junction had 9 bases not matched to a gene; V was cut back by 1 base and J by 5 bases. In germline, CDR1 is SGHRS, CDR2 YFSETQ. The CDR3 loop reads CASSLLGQGRGETQYF. In nucleotides, the CDR3 is TGCGCCAGCAGCTTGCTGGGACAGGGTCGAGGGGAGACCCAGTACTTC.

The chain couples TRBV11-2 to TRBJ2-3, with D tentatively TRBD2 (7 bases). The CDR3 has 17 residues. Trimming pared 3 bases from V and 6 bases from J, leaving 22 bases between. CDR1 and CDR2 from the germline V gene are SGHAT and FQNNGV. The CDR3 DNA is TGTGCCAGCAGCTTCCGTGGCGGGGGCAACCGTCGGGATACGCAGTATTTT. Translation gives CASSFRGGGNRRDTQYF.

The CDR3 is CASSPGHDRGGSYEQYF. The CDR3 nucleotides are TGTGCCAGCTCACCGGGCCACGACAGGGGAGGATCCTACGAGCAGTACTTC. This chain links TRBV18 with TRBJ2-7; 8 positions match TRBD1. Germline CDR1 and CDR2: KGHSH and LQKENI. The CDR3 length is 17 residues. Trimming cost V 3 bases and J 1 base; bases outside gene matches: 11.

The chain combines TRBV7-6 with TRBJ1-5; no clear D. Per the germline V gene, CDR1 is SGHVS and CDR2 is FNYEAQ. Trimming took off 0 bases at V and 6 bases at J, with 12 bases between the two ends. This CDR3 is 15 amino acids long. The CDR3 here is CASSLARGYGQPQHF. The CDR3 DNA sequence: TGTGCCAGCAGCTTAGCGCGGGGATACGGTCAGCCCCAGCATTTT. Full variable domain (missing parts from reference TRBV7-6 and TRBJ1-5): GAGVSQSPRYKVTKRGQDVALRCDPISGHVSLYWYRQALGQGPEFLTYFNYEAQQDKSGLPNDRFSAERPEGSISTLTIQRTEQRDSAMYRCASSLARGYGQPQHFGDGTRLSIL.

The chain uses TRBV7-8 and TRBJ1-2; unclear D gene. This CDR3 has 13 residues. Per germline, CDR1 SGHVS and CDR2 FQNEAQ. V dropped 1 base and J dropped 4 bases, with 7 bases sitting between them. This CDR3 is CASSLGRSYGYTF. CDR3 coding DNA: TGTGCCAGCAGCTTAGGGAGGAGCTATGGCTACACCTTC.